This TCR beta chain was recorded in a study of blood T cell repertoires in COVID-19. The table came from immunoSEQ multiplex PCR; TCRdb's copy has only in-frame clones and leaves some out. This table holds around 250,000 clones, about 90% found once. The J segment lost 2 bases and the V segment lost 5 bases, leaving 6 bases of the junction unmatched. Per germline, CDR1 SEHNR and CDR2 FQNEAQ (reference sequence). This CDR3 is built from 15 residues. The sequence came from a woman in her sixties or seventies with COVID-19, enrolled during active disease. The specimen sequenced was peripheral blood. The chain combines TRBV7-9 with TRBJ2-1, with TRBD2 matching 7 bases. The CDR3 here is CASSPPGTTYNEQFF. CDR3 sequence (DNA): TGTGCCAGCAGCCCCCCCGGGACTACCTACAATGAGCAGTTCTTC.